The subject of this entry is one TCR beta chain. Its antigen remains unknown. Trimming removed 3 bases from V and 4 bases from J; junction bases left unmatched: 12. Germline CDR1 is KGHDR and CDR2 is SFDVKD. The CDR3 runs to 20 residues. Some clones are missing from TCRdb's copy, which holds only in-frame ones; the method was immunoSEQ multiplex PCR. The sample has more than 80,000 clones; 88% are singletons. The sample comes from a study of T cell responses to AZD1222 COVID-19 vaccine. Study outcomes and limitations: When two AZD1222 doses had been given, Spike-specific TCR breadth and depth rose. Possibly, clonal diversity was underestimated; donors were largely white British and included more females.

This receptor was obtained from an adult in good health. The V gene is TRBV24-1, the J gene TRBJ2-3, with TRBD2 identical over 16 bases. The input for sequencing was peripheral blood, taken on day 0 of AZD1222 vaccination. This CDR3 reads CATSDPGTSGRAAVADTQYF. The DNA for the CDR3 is TGTGCCACCAGTGATCCCGGGACTAGCGGGAGGGCCGCTGTCGCAGATACGCAGTATTTT.